Listed below are T cell receptor beta chains from one sample, sequenced in a study of blood T cell repertoires in COVID-19. The repertoire was sequenced with immunoSEQ multiplex PCR; TCRdb's copy has only in-frame clones and lacks some. This sample has around 200,000 clones, with 85% to 90% found just once. Source material: peripheral blood. These receptor sequences come from a man in his sixties who had recovered from COVID-19. Both conserved end residues are part of each CDR3. The D gene is left open where the match is weak. Expanded clones are given a class, and other clones once, few, many or no size at all.

d_call,clone_size,j_call,v_call,cdr3_nt,cdr3_aa
-,-,TRBJ1-3,TRBV28,TGTGCCAGCAGTTTACAACAGAGCTCTGGAAACACCATATATTTT,CASSLQQSSGNTIYF
-,-,TRBJ2-1,TRBV14,TGTGCCAGCAGCCAAGATTTGGGAGGTGGCAGTGAGCAGTTCTTC,CASSQDLGGGSEQFF
-,-,TRBJ2-7,TRBV7-2,TGTGCCAGCAGCTTACAGGGAACCTACGAGCAGTACTTC,CASSLQGTYEQYF
-,-,TRBJ2-7,TRBV19,TGTGCCAGTAGTATCTCCACGGTCCAATACGAGCAGTACTTC,CASSISTVQYEQYF
-,-,TRBJ1-4,TRBV25-1,TGTGCCAGCAGTGAATGGAGGACAGCAACTAATGAAAAACTGTTTTTT,CASSEWRTATNEKLFF
-,-,TRBJ2-7,TRBV10-1,TGCGCCAGCAGTGATCTAGCCTACGAGCAGTACTTC,CASSDLAYEQYF
-,-,TRBJ1-2,TRBV2,TGTGCCAGCACTTCCGGGGAGGCATTCATCGACTACACCTTC,CASTSGEAFIDYTF
TRBD1,-,TRBJ1-1,TRBV5-6,TGTGCCAGCAGCGAAGGGACAGCGAACACTGAAGCTTTCTTT,CASSEGTANTEAFF
-,-,TRBJ1-4,TRBV9,TGTGCCAGCAGTGCTTCAAGTGGGGGGAATGAAAAACTGTTTTTT,CASSASSGGNEKLFF
TRBD2,-,TRBJ2-5,TRBV11-2,TGTGCCAGCAGCTTAGGGGGACTAGCAAAAGAGACCCAGTACTTC,CASSLGGLAKETQYF
-,once,TRBJ2-5,TRBV21-1,TGTGCCAGCAGACACCCGCGGCGGCAGGGGGCGCGAGAGACCCAGTACTTC,CASRHPRRQGARETQYF
TRBD1,-,TRBJ2-1,TRBV6-2/TRBV6-3,TGTGCCAGCAGCCGGGACAGATTTACCTACAATGAGCAGTTCTTC,CASSRDRFTYNEQFF
TRBD2,many,TRBJ2-2,TRBV24-1,TGTGCCACTGGGGGGGAGAGCACCGGGGAGCTGTTTTTT,CATGGESTGELFF
-,-,TRBJ1-3,TRBV4-2,TGTGCCAGCAGCCAAGCTACTAGATCTGGAAACACCATATATTTT,CASSQATRSGNTIYF
TRBD1,few,TRBJ1-6,TRBV27,TGTGCCAGCAGCGGAGGACAGGGGCTTGCCTCCTATAATTCACCCCTCCACTTT,CASSGGQGLASYNSPLHF
-,-,TRBJ1-4,TRBV9,TGTGCCAGCAGCGCCAGGGCCCGTAATGAAAAACTGTTTTTT,CASSARARNEKLFF
-,once,TRBJ2-5,TRBV30,TGTGCCTGGAGTTTCCCGGAGACCCAGTACTTC,CAWSFPETQYF
-,-,TRBJ1-3,TRBV7-9,TGTGCCAGCATCCCCGGGGAAACTGGAAACACCATATATTTT,CASIPGETGNTIYF
TRBD1,once,TRBJ1-2,TRBV27,TGTGCCAGCAGTCACAGGGGGTTGAATGGCTACACCTTC,CASSHRGLNGYTF
-,-,TRBJ1-3,TRBV9,TGTGCCAGCAGCGTAGTTCCAGGGACTGGAAACACCATATATTTT,CASSVVPGTGNTIYF
TRBD1,-,TRBJ1-5,TRBV6-5,TGTGCCAGCAGTTACTCGAGACAGGGTACTCAGCCCCAGCATTTT,CASSYSRQGTQPQHF
TRBD1,once,TRBJ2-2,TRBV7-9,TGTGCCAGCAGCTTCCGGGACAGGGGGAACACCGGGGAGCTGTTTTTT,CASSFRDRGNTGELFF
-,-,TRBJ2-7,TRBV18,TGTGCCAGCTCACCCAGTGGATGGGCAGACGGGCAGTACTTC,CASSPSGWADGQYF
TRBD1,-,TRBJ2-7,TRBV28,TGTGCCAGCAGTGCATCCGGGACAGGGATCTACGAGCAGTACTTC,CASSASGTGIYEQYF
TRBD1,-,TRBJ2-2,TRBV12-5,TGTGCTAGTGGTCCTGGACAGGGGGCTTTCACCGGGGAGCTGTTTTTT,CASGPGQGAFTGELFF
-,-,TRBJ2-3,TRBV10-1,TGCGCCAGCAGTGGGAGCGCCGGCACAGATACGCAGTATTTT,CASSGSAGTDTQYF
-,few,TRBJ2-7,TRBV28,TGTGCCAGCAGTTATGTCGGGAGTAACTACGAGCAGTACTTC,CASSYVGSNYEQYF
TRBD1,once,TRBJ2-7,TRBV7-8,TGTGCCAGCAGCTTACAGCAAGGGACCGGGACAGTCCACTACGAGCAGTACTTC,CASSLQQGTGTVHYEQYF
TRBD2,once,TRBJ2-2,TRBV3-1/TRBV3-2,TGTGCCAGCAGGACTAGCGGGACAAACACCGGGGAGCTGTTTTTT,CASRTSGTNTGELFF
-,once,TRBJ2-7,TRBV27,TGTGCCAGCATCGGAAGGGGCTCTTACGAGCAGTACTTC,CASIGRGSYEQYF
-,-,TRBJ2-1,TRBV30,TGTGCCTGGAGTGTACGAGGCAGGGTAGGGAATGAGCAGTTCTTC,CAWSVRGRVGNEQFF
TRBD1,-,TRBJ1-1,TRBV19,TGTGCCAGTAGCCTACCGGGACAGGGGACCACTGAAGCTTTCTTT,CASSLPGQGTTEAFF
-,few,TRBJ1-2,TRBV7-9,TGTGCCAGCAGCGCAAGTGAGAACTATGGCTACACCTTC,CASSASENYGYTF
TRBD2,-,TRBJ2-3,TRBV30,TGTGCCTGGAGTATGGGACTAGTGAGAACAGATACGCAGTATTTT,CAWSMGLVRTDTQYF
TRBD2,-,TRBJ2-3,TRBV11-1,TGTGCCAGCAGCTTTAGCGGGGGAGGAGATACGCAGTATTTT,CASSFSGGGDTQYF
-,-,TRBJ1-6,TRBV5-4,TGTGCCAGCACAGCCTCTGGAGGGGCATTAAATTCACCCCTCCACTTT,CASTASGGALNSPLHF
-,-,TRBJ1-5,TRBV19,TGTGCCACACTCCCCCAGGGTAGAAGCAATCAGCCCCAGCATTTT,CATLPQGRSNQPQHF
-,-,TRBJ1-5,TRBV28,TGTGCCAGCAGTGCAGGCACAAATCAGCCCCAGCATTTT,CASSAGTNQPQHF
TRBD2,-,TRBJ2-1,TRBV28,TGTGCCAGCAGGAGAACTAGCGGGAGGGTTCATGAGCAGTTCTTC,CASRRTSGRVHEQFF
TRBD1,-,TRBJ1-2,TRBV9,TGTGCCAGCAGCGTCACAGGGGTCGAGGATGGCTACACCTTC,CASSVTGVEDGYTF
TRBD1,-,TRBJ1-2,TRBV27,TGTGCCAGCAGTCCTCTCGGACAGGGAAACACCTTC,CASSPLGQGNTF